The TCR beta chain under discussion was sequenced for a study of T cell repertoires in cytomegalovirus infection. For the study at large: Recently identified HLA-C-restricted CMV epitopes and well-studied HLA-B-restricted CMV epitopes were used by the study. An indication of both CMV infection and matching HLA type came from public TCR beta signatures.

TCRdb passed the reads through MiXCR, listing each CDR3 protein once. The table includes fewer than 350,000 distinct CDR3 sequences, 25% to 30% detected once. CDR3 length equals 15 residues. J lost 3 bases, V lost 4 bases, and 6 bases had no gene match. Germline CDR1 and CDR2: LNHDA and SQIVND (reference sequence). This clonotype was counted a few times. Its antigen is undetermined. The specimen was cultured PBMCs, collected from culture after CMV antigen stimulation. This rearrangement joins TRBV19 to TRBJ2-7, with 10 bases fitting TRBD2. This TCR was sampled from a human donor in good health (CMV status not recorded). Some clones in this sample may be carry-over from other donors' samples. The CDR3 is CASSKSSGSVYEQYF. CDR3 nucleotides: TGTGCCAGTAGTAAGTCTAGCGGGAGTGTCTACGAGCAGTACTTC.